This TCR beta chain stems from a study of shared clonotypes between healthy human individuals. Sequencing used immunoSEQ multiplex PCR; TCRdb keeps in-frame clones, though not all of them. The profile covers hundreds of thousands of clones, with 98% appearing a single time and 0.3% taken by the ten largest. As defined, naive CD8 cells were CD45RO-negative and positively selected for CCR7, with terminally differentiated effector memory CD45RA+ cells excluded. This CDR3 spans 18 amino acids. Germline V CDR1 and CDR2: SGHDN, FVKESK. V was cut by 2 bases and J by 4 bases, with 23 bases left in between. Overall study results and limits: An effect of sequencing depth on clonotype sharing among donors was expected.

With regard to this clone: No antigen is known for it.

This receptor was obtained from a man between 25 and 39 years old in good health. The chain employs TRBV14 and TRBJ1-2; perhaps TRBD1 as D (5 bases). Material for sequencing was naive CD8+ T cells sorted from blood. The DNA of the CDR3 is TGTGCCAGCAGCCAAACCCCGGTAGGGGCAGCTACTTTCTATGGCTACACCTTC. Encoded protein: CASSQTPVGAATFYGYTF.